These T cell receptor beta chains were read from a single sample in a study of blood T cell repertoires in COVID-19. The data were produced by immunoSEQ multiplex PCR, yet TCRdb's version contains in-frame clones alone and is incomplete. Found here are approximately 59,000 clones, around 92% of them singletons; the top ten hold around a fifth. Sequencing input: peripheral blood. Receptor source: a human donor in a cohort sampled during active COVID-19. Both conserved end residues are part of each CDR3. A D gene is named only where the DNA matches it firmly. Not all rows give a size; the values are once, few, many and, for expanded clones, a class.

TRBV7-2	TRBD2	TRBJ2-1	-	TGTGCCAGCAGCCTAGATTGGGGGGGGAGCTCCTACAATGAGCAGTTCTTC	CASSLDWGGSSYNEQFF
TRBV7-2	-	TRBJ1-2	-	TGTGCCAGCAGCTTGTCACAGGGCGCCTATGGCTACACCTTC	CASSLSQGAYGYTF
TRBV19	-	TRBJ1-1	-	TGTGCCAGTAGTGAGATGGTAAACACTGAAGCTTTCTTT	CASSEMVNTEAFF
TRBV21-1	-	TRBJ2-5	-	TGTGCCAGCAGCAAACGCAAATCAGCAGGAGAGACCCAGTACTTC	CASSKRKSAGETQYF
TRBV19	-	TRBJ2-2	-	TGTGCCAGTAGAACGGACCAACCGGGGACCGGGGAGCTGTTTTTT	CASRTDQPGTGELFF
TRBV4-1	-	TRBJ2-2	-	TGCGCCAGCAGCCAAGAATCGGGCGGGGAGCTGTTTTTT	CASSQESGGELFF
TRBV2	TRBD1	TRBJ2-7	-	TGTGCCAGCAGTGCTTATTCCGGGACAGCCAAGCAGTACTTC	CASSAYSGTAKQYF
TRBV20-1	TRBD1	TRBJ1-1	-	TGCAGTGCTAGTGATGGACAGGGTTTGTTGGGGGGCACTGAAGCTTTCTTT	CSASDGQGLLGGTEAFF
TRBV6-2/TRBV6-3	TRBD1	TRBJ1-5	once	TGTGCCAGCAGTATATCCTCCGGGGCGCGTAGGACAGGTCAGCCCCAGCATTTT	CASSISSGARRTGQPQHF
TRBV7-9	-	TRBJ2-7	few	TGTGCCAGCAGCTTCGGAGGGCCTTCCGAGCAGTACTTC	CASSFGGPSEQYF
TRBV27	TRBD1	TRBJ2-7	-	TGTGCCAGCAGTAGGACAGGGGGCTACGAGCAGTACTTC	CASSRTGGYEQYF
TRBV14	-	TRBJ2-1	-	TGTGCCAGCAGCCAAGGGGCGGGGTGGCATGAGCAGTTCTTC	CASSQGAGWHEQFF
TRBV5-1	-	TRBJ1-2	-	TGCGCCAGCAGCTTGGACAGGGAAATTGGTGGCTACACCTTC	CASSLDREIGGYTF
TRBV6-6	-	TRBJ1-2	-	TGTGCCAGCAGTTACGCGGCAGGGACTAACTATGGCTACACCTTC	CASSYAAGTNYGYTF
TRBV4-3	TRBD1	TRBJ2-1	once	TGCGCCAGCAGCCGAACCGGGACAGGGAACAATGAGCAGTTCTTC	CASSRTGTGNNEQFF
TRBV5-1	-	TRBJ2-7	few	TGCGCCAGCAGCTCGGGGGGCGGGTACGAGCAGTACTTC	CASSSGGGYEQYF
TRBV12-5	TRBD1	TRBJ1-5	-	TGTGCTAGTGGGACTCGCCGGGACAGCAACTATAGCAATCAGCCCCAGCATTTT	CASGTRRDSNYSNQPQHF
TRBV7-9	-	TRBJ2-1	-	TGTGCCAGCAGCTTAGTTCGGCCAGGGCGTGGCGATGAGCAGTTCTTC	CASSLVRPGRGDEQFF
TRBV6-5	TRBD1	TRBJ2-5	-	TGTGCCAGCAGCCTTGGACAGGGAGAGACCCAGTACTTC	CASSLGQGETQYF
TRBV7-9	TRBD1	TRBJ1-5	-	TGTGCCAGCAGCTTAAGACAGGGGGCCCATCAGCCCCAGCATTTT	CASSLRQGAHQPQHF
TRBV5-4	-	TRBJ1-4	-	TGTGCCAGCAGCTTGGAGGGGGGGACGAACGAAAAACTGTTTTTT	CASSLEGGTNEKLFF